This T cell receptor beta chain was obtained from a study of OX40 agonist ivuxolimab in advanced cancers. V was clipped by 0 bases and J by 6 bases; unmatched bases: 8. CDR1 is KGHSH and CDR2 is LQKENI in the germline V gene. The CDR3 runs to 16 residues. Clones were sequenced by immunoSEQ multiplex PCR, and TCRdb holds only the in-frame ones, with some missing. In the table there are fewer than 75,000 clones, 87% of which are singletons. The chain recombines TRBV18 with TRBJ2-3; TRBD2 matches at 8 bases. This TCR was sampled from an adult with an advanced solid tumor such as melanoma, head and neck, liver or kidney cancer. Source: CD4+ or CD8+ T cells sorted from blood, taken in a trial of the OX40 agonist ivuxolimab. In DNA form, the CDR3 reads TGTGCCAGCTCACCACCGTTAGGACTAGCTTTTGATACGCAGTATTTT. The encoded protein is CASSPPLGLAFDTQYF.